The next 2 T cell receptor beta chains were all read from a single sample in a study of blood T cell repertoires in COVID-19. Only in-frame clones appear in the TCRdb table, and some are missing; sequencing was by immunoSEQ multiplex PCR. This table holds roughly 100,000 clones, 90% found once. Sequenced sample: peripheral blood. The origin of the receptors is a man in his fifties or sixties with acute or convalescent COVID-19.

CDR3 DNA: TGTGCCAGCAGCTTAATTCCCGGGCGGGACGAGCAGTACTTC. Protein product: CASSLIPGRDEQYF. The chain carries TRBV7-2 and TRBJ2-7; TRBD2 is a possible D gene (5 bases). Per germline, CDR1 SGHTA and CDR2 FQGNSA. The CDR3 is made up of 14 amino acids. V was cut by 2 bases and J by 5 bases, with 13 bases left in between.

The rearrangement uses TRBV20-1 and TRBJ2-5; weak D call: TRBD1 (6 bases). Germline V gene lookup returns CDR1 DFQATT and CDR2 SNEGSKA (reference sequence). CDR3 length: 11 residues. Between the trimmed V and J ends, which lost 7 bases and 1 base, there was a span of 7 bases. DNA of the CDR3: TGCAGTGGACAGGTCCAAGAGACCCAGTACTTC. It yields the protein CSGQVQETQYF.